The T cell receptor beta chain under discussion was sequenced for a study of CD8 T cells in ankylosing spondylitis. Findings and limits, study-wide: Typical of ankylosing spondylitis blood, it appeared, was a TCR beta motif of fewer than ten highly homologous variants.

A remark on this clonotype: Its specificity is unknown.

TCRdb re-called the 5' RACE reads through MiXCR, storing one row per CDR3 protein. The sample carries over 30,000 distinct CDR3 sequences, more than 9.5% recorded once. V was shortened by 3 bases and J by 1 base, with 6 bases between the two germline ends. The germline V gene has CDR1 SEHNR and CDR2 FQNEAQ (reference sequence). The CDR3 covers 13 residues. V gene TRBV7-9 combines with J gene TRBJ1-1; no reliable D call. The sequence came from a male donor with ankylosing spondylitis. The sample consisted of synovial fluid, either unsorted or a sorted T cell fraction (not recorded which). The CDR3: CASSFGRNTEAFF. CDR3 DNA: TGTGCCAGCAGCTTCGGCAGGAACACTGAAGCTTTCTTT. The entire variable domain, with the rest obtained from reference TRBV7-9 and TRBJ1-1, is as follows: DTGVSQNPRHKITKRGQNVTFRCDPISEHNRLYWYRQTLGQGPEFLTYFQNEAQLEKSRLLSDRFSAERPKGSFSTLEIQRTEQGDSAMYLCASSFGRNTEAFFGQGTRLTVV.